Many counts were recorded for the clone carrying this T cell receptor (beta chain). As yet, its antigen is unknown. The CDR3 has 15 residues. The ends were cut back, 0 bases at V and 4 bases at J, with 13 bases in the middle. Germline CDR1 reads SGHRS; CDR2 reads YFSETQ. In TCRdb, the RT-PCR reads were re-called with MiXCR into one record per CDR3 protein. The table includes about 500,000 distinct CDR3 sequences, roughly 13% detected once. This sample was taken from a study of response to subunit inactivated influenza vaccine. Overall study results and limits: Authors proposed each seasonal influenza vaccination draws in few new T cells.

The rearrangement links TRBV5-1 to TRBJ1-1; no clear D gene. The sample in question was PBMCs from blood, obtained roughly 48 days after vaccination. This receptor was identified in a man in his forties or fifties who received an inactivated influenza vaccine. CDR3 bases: TGCGCCAGCAGCTTGGCCGTCTCAGGTGTCACTGAAGCTTTCTTT. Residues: CASSLAVSGVTEAFF.